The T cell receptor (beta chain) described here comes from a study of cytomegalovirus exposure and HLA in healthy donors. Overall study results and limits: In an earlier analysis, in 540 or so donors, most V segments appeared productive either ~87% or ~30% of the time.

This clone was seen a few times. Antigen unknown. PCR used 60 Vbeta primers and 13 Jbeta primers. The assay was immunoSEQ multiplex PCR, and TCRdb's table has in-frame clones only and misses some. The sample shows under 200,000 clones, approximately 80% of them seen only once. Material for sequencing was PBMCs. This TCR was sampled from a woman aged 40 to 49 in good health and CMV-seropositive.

For the CDR3, the DNA is TGTGCCAGCTCTGGGAGGACTGAAGCTTTCTTT. The encoded protein is CASSGRTEAFF. The chain uses TRBV28 and TRBJ1-1; D is uncertain. Germline lookup yields CDR1 MDHEN and CDR2 SYDVKM. V was pared by 8 bases and J by 5 bases, with 9 bases between. CDR3 size: 11 residues.